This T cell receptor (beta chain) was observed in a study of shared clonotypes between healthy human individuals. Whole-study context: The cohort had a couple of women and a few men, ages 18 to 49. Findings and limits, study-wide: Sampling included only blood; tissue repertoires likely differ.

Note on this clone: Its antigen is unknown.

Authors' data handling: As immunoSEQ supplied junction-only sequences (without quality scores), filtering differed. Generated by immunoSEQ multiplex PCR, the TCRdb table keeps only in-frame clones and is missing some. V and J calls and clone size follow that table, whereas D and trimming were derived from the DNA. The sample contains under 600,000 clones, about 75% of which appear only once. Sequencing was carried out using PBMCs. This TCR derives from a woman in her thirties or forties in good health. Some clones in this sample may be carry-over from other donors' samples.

The DNA for the CDR3 is TGCAGCGTTGAAGATACGGGGGCAGGTGGAAACACCATATATTTT. Its protein is CSVEDTGAGGNTIYF. This chain uses TRBV29-1 with TRBJ1-3, with a tentative D call TRBD1 (6 bases). This CDR3 has 15 amino acids. Trimming cost V 0 bases and J 3 bases, with 12 bases left between them. Germline V lookup: CDR1 SQVTM, CDR2 ANQGSEA.